The rows below give T cell receptor beta chains drawn from one sample of a study of shared clonotypes between healthy human individuals. The table came from immunoSEQ multiplex PCR; TCRdb's copy has only in-frame clones and leaves some out. Of hundreds of thousands of clones in the sample, approximately 80% were seen once. Material for sequencing was PBMCs. All receptors come from a middle-aged woman in good health. Some clones in this sample may be carry-over from other donors' samples. CDR3s include the opening cysteine and the closing phenylalanine or tryptophan. Each record gives: J gene, clone size, D gene, V gene, CDR3 protein, CDR3 DNA. The D gene is left open where the match is weak. Clone size is stated in some rows and not others, as once, few, many or a class when expanded.

j_call: TRBJ1-3
clone_size: few
d_call: NA
v_call: TRBV5-4
cdr3_aa: CASSVGRRYSGNTIYF
cdr3_nt: TGTGCCAGCAGCGTGGGACGGAGGTACTCTGGAAACACCATATATTTT

j_call: TRBJ2-3
clone_size: NA
d_call: NA
v_call: TRBV29-1
cdr3_aa: CSVEAGPSTDTQYF
cdr3_nt: TGCAGCGTTGAGGCGGGTCCCAGCACAGATACGCAGTATTTT

j_call: TRBJ2-2
clone_size: NA
d_call: NA
v_call: TRBV5-1
cdr3_aa: CASSLRGARTGELFF
cdr3_nt: TGCGCCAGCAGCCTCCGGGGGGCCAGGACCGGGGAGCTGTTTTTT

j_call: TRBJ2-2
clone_size: NA
d_call: TRBD1
v_call: TRBV7-2
cdr3_aa: CASSLRTGRTGELFF
cdr3_nt: TGTGCCAGCAGCTTACGGACAGGGCGAACCGGGGAGCTGTTTTTT

j_call: TRBJ1-3
clone_size: NA
d_call: NA
v_call: TRBV7-8
cdr3_aa: CASSLVGRNTIYF
cdr3_nt: TGTGCCAGCAGCTTAGTGGGGAGAAACACCATATATTTT

j_call: TRBJ2-5
clone_size: NA
d_call: NA
v_call: TRBV10-3
cdr3_aa: CAISESGQPQETQYF
cdr3_nt: TGTGCCATCAGTGAGTCGGGACAACCTCAAGAGACCCAGTACTTC

j_call: TRBJ2-5
clone_size: NA
d_call: TRBD1
v_call: TRBV10-3
cdr3_aa: CAIGGQTGQETQYF
cdr3_nt: TGTGCCATCGGGGGACAGACAGGACAAGAGACCCAGTACTTC

j_call: TRBJ1-1
clone_size: NA
d_call: NA
v_call: TRBV6-5
cdr3_aa: CASSYSWGTGAFF
cdr3_nt: TGTGCCAGCAGTTACTCGTGGGGTACTGGAGCTTTCTTT

j_call: TRBJ2-1
clone_size: NA
d_call: TRBD2
v_call: TRBV18
cdr3_aa: CASSPNGRAAYNEQFF
cdr3_nt: TGTGCCAGCTCACCAAACGGGAGGGCCGCGTACAATGAGCAGTTCTTC

j_call: TRBJ1-5
clone_size: NA
d_call: NA
v_call: TRBV2
cdr3_aa: CASSDRNQPQHF
cdr3_nt: TGTGCCAGCAGTGACCGCAATCAGCCCCAGCATTTT

j_call: TRBJ2-7
clone_size: NA
d_call: NA
v_call: TRBV2
cdr3_aa: CASRGDFYEQYF
cdr3_nt: TGTGCCAGCAGGGGGGACTTCTACGAGCAGTACTTC

j_call: TRBJ2-7
clone_size: NA
d_call: TRBD1
v_call: TRBV28
cdr3_aa: CASSLDRELGEQYF
cdr3_nt: TGTGCCAGCAGTTTGGACAGGGAATTAGGGGAGCAGTACTTC

j_call: TRBJ2-7
clone_size: NA
d_call: NA
v_call: TRBV20-1
cdr3_aa: CSARNYEQYF
cdr3_nt: TGCAGTGCTCGGAATTACGAGCAGTACTTC

j_call: TRBJ1-5
clone_size: once
d_call: TRBD1
v_call: TRBV5-3
cdr3_aa: CARSLRDRGYSTGSNQPQHF
cdr3_nt: TGTGCCAGAAGCTTGAGGGACAGGGGGTATTCGACAGGGAGCAATCAGCCCCAGCATTTT

j_call: TRBJ2-2
clone_size: NA
d_call: TRBD1
v_call: TRBV10-3
cdr3_aa: CAISETTGGADIGELFF
cdr3_nt: TGTGCCATCAGTGAGACAACAGGGGGCGCCGACATCGGGGAGCTGTTTTTT

j_call: TRBJ2-3
clone_size: NA
d_call: NA
v_call: TRBV10-2
cdr3_aa: CASSEVGGTDTQYF
cdr3_nt: TGCGCCAGCAGTGAGGTTGGGGGCACAGATACGCAGTATTTT

j_call: TRBJ2-7
clone_size: NA
d_call: TRBD1
v_call: TRBV5-6
cdr3_aa: CASSFDRVVEQYF
cdr3_nt: TGTGCCAGCAGCTTTGACAGGGTAGTCGAGCAGTACTTC

j_call: TRBJ1-5
clone_size: NA
d_call: NA
v_call: TRBV27
cdr3_aa: CATGAPGSNQPQHF
cdr3_nt: TGTGCCACCGGGGCCCCTGGGAGCAATCAGCCCCAGCATTTT

j_call: TRBJ2-1
clone_size: once
d_call: NA
v_call: TRBV6-1
cdr3_aa: CASTSQGYNEQFF
cdr3_nt: TGTGCCAGCACTTCACAGGGCTACAATGAGCAGTTCTTC

j_call: TRBJ2-1
clone_size: NA
d_call: TRBD2
v_call: TRBV18
cdr3_aa: CASSPGTTYSYNEQFF
cdr3_nt: TGTGCCAGCTCGCCCGGGACTACCTACTCCTACAATGAGCAGTTCTTC

j_call: TRBJ2-7
clone_size: NA
d_call: NA
v_call: TRBV6-5
cdr3_aa: CASSRTVLYEQYF
cdr3_nt: TGTGCCAGCAGTCGGACAGTACTCTACGAGCAGTACTTC

j_call: TRBJ1-1
clone_size: NA
d_call: NA
v_call: TRBV28
cdr3_aa: CASSWTARGTEAFF
cdr3_nt: TGTGCCAGCAGTTGGACGGCTCGTGGGACTGAAGCTTTCTTT

j_call: TRBJ2-1
clone_size: many
d_call: TRBD2
v_call: TRBV10-3
cdr3_aa: CAISGTSGERNEQFF
cdr3_nt: TGTGCCATCAGCGGGACTAGCGGGGAAAGAAATGAGCAGTTCTTC

j_call: TRBJ2-7
clone_size: NA
d_call: NA
v_call: TRBV10-3
cdr3_aa: CAISDTGNSYEQYF
cdr3_nt: TGTGCCATCAGTGATACAGGGAACTCCTACGAGCAGTACTTC

j_call: TRBJ2-3
clone_size: NA
d_call: NA
v_call: TRBV28
cdr3_aa: CASSVLLTITDTQYF
cdr3_nt: TGTGCCAGCAGTGTACTACTTACAATCACAGATACGCAGTATTTT

j_call: TRBJ2-5
clone_size: NA
d_call: NA
v_call: TRBV5-4
cdr3_aa: CASSLSRVYQETQYF
cdr3_nt: TGTGCCAGCAGCTTGAGCAGGGTGTACCAAGAGACCCAGTACTTC

j_call: TRBJ1-4
clone_size: NA
d_call: NA
v_call: TRBV6-6
cdr3_aa: CATSHRENEKLFF
cdr3_nt: TGTGCCACTTCACACAGGGAGAATGAAAAACTGTTTTTT

j_call: TRBJ2-1
clone_size: NA
d_call: NA
v_call: TRBV27
cdr3_aa: CASSYPGLYNEQFF
cdr3_nt: TGTGCCAGCAGTTATCCGGGACTTTACAATGAGCAGTTCTTC

j_call: TRBJ2-3
clone_size: many
d_call: NA
v_call: TRBV6-4
cdr3_aa: CASSPRGSATDTQYF
cdr3_nt: TGTGCCAGCAGTCCGCGGGGATCAGCCACAGATACGCAGTATTTT

j_call: TRBJ2-2
clone_size: NA
d_call: NA
v_call: TRBV28
cdr3_aa: CASGKTGTGELFF
cdr3_nt: TGTGCCAGCGGAAAAACAGGGACCGGGGAGCTGTTTTTT

j_call: TRBJ2-7
clone_size: NA
d_call: TRBD2
v_call: TRBV11-3
cdr3_aa: CASSWISGSRYEQYF
cdr3_nt: TGTGCCAGCAGTTGGATTAGCGGGAGCAGGTACGAGCAGTACTTC

j_call: TRBJ2-7
clone_size: NA
d_call: NA
v_call: TRBV7-6
cdr3_aa: CASSRVNEQYF
cdr3_nt: TGTGCCAGCAGCAGGGTCAACGAGCAGTACTTC

j_call: TRBJ2-1
clone_size: few
d_call: NA
v_call: TRBV28
cdr3_aa: CASGTDRRYNEQFF
cdr3_nt: TGTGCCAGCGGGACTGACAGGCGGTACAATGAGCAGTTCTTC

j_call: TRBJ2-7
clone_size: NA
d_call: NA
v_call: TRBV29-1
cdr3_aa: CSVVHGPGEQYF
cdr3_nt: TGCAGCGTTGTTCACGGGCCGGGGGAGCAGTACTTC

j_call: TRBJ1-4
clone_size: NA
d_call: NA
v_call: TRBV29-1
cdr3_aa: CSVAVSGPNEKLFF
cdr3_nt: TGCAGCGTTGCCGTGTCAGGCCCTAATGAAAAACTGTTTTTT

j_call: TRBJ2-7
clone_size: NA
d_call: TRBD2
v_call: TRBV5-4
cdr3_aa: CASSSGLANYEQYF
cdr3_nt: TGTGCCAGCAGCTCGGGACTAGCAAACTACGAGCAGTACTTC

j_call: TRBJ2-3
clone_size: NA
d_call: NA
v_call: TRBV2
cdr3_aa: CASMGGIITDTQYF
cdr3_nt: TGTGCCAGCATGGGCGGGATTATCACAGATACGCAGTATTTT

j_call: TRBJ2-7
clone_size: NA
d_call: NA
v_call: TRBV4-2
cdr3_aa: CASSHQAVSSYEQYF
cdr3_nt: TGTGCCAGCAGCCATCAAGCCGTTAGCTCCTACGAGCAGTACTTC

j_call: TRBJ1-2
clone_size: once
d_call: NA
v_call: TRBV10-3
cdr3_aa: CAISERKGSYGYTF
cdr3_nt: TGTGCCATCAGTGAGAGAAAGGGTAGCTATGGCTACACCTTC

j_call: TRBJ1-1
clone_size: NA
d_call: TRBD1
v_call: TRBV18
cdr3_aa: CASSESGGRNTEAFF
cdr3_nt: TGTGCCAGCTCAGAGTCAGGGGGCCGAAACACTGAAGCTTTCTTT

j_call: TRBJ1-2
clone_size: NA
d_call: TRBD1
v_call: TRBV4-3
cdr3_aa: CASSQDFTGTVYGYTF
cdr3_nt: TGCGCCAGCAGCCAAGACTTCACCGGGACAGTCTATGGCTACACCTTC

j_call: TRBJ2-7
clone_size: NA
d_call: TRBD1
v_call: TRBV18
cdr3_aa: CASHRDSVYEQYF
cdr3_nt: TGTGCCAGCCACCGGGACAGCGTCTACGAGCAGTACTTC

j_call: TRBJ2-7
clone_size: NA
d_call: TRBD2
v_call: TRBV5-1
cdr3_aa: CASSLEAVLAGVDEQYF
cdr3_nt: TGCGCCAGCAGCTTGGAGGCTGTTCTAGCGGGAGTTGACGAGCAGTACTTC

j_call: TRBJ2-2
clone_size: NA
d_call: TRBD2
v_call: TRBV4-2
cdr3_aa: CASSPLLTSGSTPTGELFF
cdr3_nt: TGTGCCAGCAGCCCCTTATTGACTAGCGGGAGTACCCCCACCGGGGAGCTGTTTTTT

j_call: TRBJ2-5
clone_size: NA
d_call: NA
v_call: TRBV2
cdr3_aa: CASSADLSGETQYF
cdr3_nt: TGTGCCAGCAGTGCGGATTTATCCGGGGAGACCCAGTACTTC